A single sample gave rise to the 29 T cell receptor beta chains below, sequenced in a study of tumor-infiltrating lymphocytes in primary liver carcinoma. Starting from about 0.5 ug of total RNA, TCR beta cDNA was produced with a primer in the constant region. Three-round nested multiplex PCR performed with slightly modified ARM-PCR produced the TCR beta libraries. It was with TRBV1-TRBV30 forward primers and a C-beta reverse primer that the first two PCR rounds were run, at around 11 cycles each. TCRdb itself ran the multiplex PCR reads through MiXCR, one entry per CDR3 protein. This repertoire shows 190,000 or so distinct CDR3 sequences, less than 65% found once; its top ten account for approximately 6.5%. Unsorted whole blood supplied the RNA, and germline DNA was extracted too. The sequencing sample was made of peripheral blood. These receptors all come from a woman aged 55-69 years with primary liver carcinoma and hepatitis B virus infection.

This clonotype was detected ten times or more. This rearrangement joins TRBV1 to TRBJ1-2. TRBV1 is reported as a pseudogene. CDR3 length equals 13 residues. CDR3 in amino acids: CTSSQVLCGGYTF. CDR3 coding DNA: TGCACCAGCAGCCAAGTCCTTTGCGGTGGCTACACCTTC.

This clonotype has a single count. The conserved closing phenylalanine or tryptophan is absent in this CDR3, likely reflecting a read error. The chain combines TRBV6-5 with TRBJ2-1; D is unresolved. CDR1 MNHEY and CDR2 SVGAGI come from the germline V gene. The CDR3 sequence is 13 residues long. CDR3: CVSTLSSYNEQFL. CDR3 bases: TGTGTCAGCACCTTGAGCTCCTACAATGAGCAGTTCCTC.

This clonotype was seen only a few times. Just one base apart from a much larger clone, this may be a read error. DNA for the CDR3: TGTGCCAGCAGTCCGGGGGCAGGGGGCACCGGGGAGCTGCTTTTT. Translation gives CASSPGAGGTGELLF. V is TRBV6-5 and J is TRBJ2-2; 8 nucleotides line up with TRBD1. The length of the CDR3 is 15 residues. Per the germline V gene, CDR1 is MNHEY and CDR2 is SVGAGI.

The rearrangement links TRBV24-1 to TRBJ1-1; D is perhaps TRBD1 (5 bases). The germline V and J ends were trimmed by 5 bases and 3 bases, with 12 bases remaining between them. This CDR3 region has 14 residues. Germline loops: CDR1 KGHDR, CDR2 SFDVKD. CDR3 in DNA: TGTGCCACCAGTGTGGGAGGGGCGGACACTGAAGCTTTCTTT. Translated, it gives CATSVGGADTEAFF.

This clonotype came up many times. This rearrangement joins TRBV5-4 to TRBJ2-1, with a tentative D call TRBD2 (5 bases). Trimming took off 3 bases at V and 9 bases at J, with 7 bases between the two ends. Germline V gene sequence: CDR1 SGHNT, CDR2 YYREEE (reference sequence). This CDR3 spans 11 amino acids. CDR3 nucleotide sequence: TGTGCCAGCAGCTGGGAGAGTGAGCAGTTCTTC. As protein: CASSWESEQFF.

This chain's CDR3 is CASSRVGTWVGELFF. The DNA for the CDR3 is TGCGCCAGCAGCCGAGTCGGGACGTGGGTCGGGGAGCTGTTTTTT. The V call is TRBV4-1, the J call TRBJ2-2; the D call may be TRBD1 or TRBD2 (5 bases each). This CDR3 has 15 residues. Trimming stripped 4 bases from V and 7 bases from J, with 16 bases between. Germline V gene data show CDR1 as MGHRA and CDR2 as YSYEKL.

A single count supports this clonotype. The chain combines TRBV4-1 with TRBJ2-1; D is unclear. CDR3 length: 15 amino acids. V lost 1 base and J lost 0, with 7 bases in between. Germline V gene lookup returns CDR1 MGHRA and CDR2 YSYEKL. The CDR3 sequence is CASSQVSSSYNEQFF. DNA for the CDR3: TGCGCCAGCAGCCAAGTGTCCAGCTCCTACAATGAGCAGTTCTTC.

This clonotype was counted ten times or more. V usage is TRBV4-1 and J usage is TRBJ2-2; 13 bases are shared with TRBD2. J was trimmed by 7 bases and V by 4 bases; bases with no gene match: 12. The length of the CDR3 is 18 residues. The germline CDR1 and CDR2 sequences are MGHRA and YSYEKL. In nucleotides, the CDR3 is TGCGCCAGCAGCCCCCTAACTAGCGGGAGGGCCAGGGTCGGGGAGCTGTTTTTT. Amino acids: CASSPLTSGRARVGELFF.

This clonotype was counted once. This chain joins TRBV5-1 and TRBJ2-2; no firm D call. V shed 3 bases and J shed 6 bases, with 18 bases lying between them. CDR3 size: 16 residues. CDR1 SGHRS and CDR2 YFSETQ come from the germline V gene. CDR3 sequence reads: CASSSTLWGFPGELFF. The DNA for the CDR3 is TGCGCCAGCAGCTCGACGCTATGGGGATTCCCCGGGGAGCTGTTTTTT.

Notes on this clonotype: This may be a read error: a much more frequent sequence differs by one nucleotide. This rearrangement joins TRBV6-6 to TRBJ1-5; TRBD1 might be the D (6 bases). The length of the CDR3 is 14 residues. V was clipped by 2 bases and J by 6 bases, with 11 bases between them. CDR1 is MNHNY and CDR2 is SVGAGI in the germline V gene (reference sequence). The CDR3 coding sequence is TGTGCCAGCAGTTACACAGGGATCGGTCAGCCCCAGCATTTT. Translated: CASSYTGIGQPQHF.

CDR3 DNA: TGTGCCAGCAGCTTCACGACAGGGGGGGACAATCAGCCCCAGCATTTT. Translation: CASSFTTGGDNQPQHF. The chain carries TRBV7-8 and TRBJ1-5; 9 bases match TRBD1. The CDR3 is made up of 16 amino acids. The trim removed 3 bases at V and 3 bases at J, leaving 6 bases unmatched. Germline CDR1 SGHVS, CDR2 FQNEAQ.

Turning to this clonotype: Germline and junction disagree at one end, which may indicate a read error. The chain combines TRBV5-4 with TRBJ2-2; 9 bases fit TRBD1. CDR1 SGHNT and CDR2 YYREEE come from the germline V gene (reference sequence). The CDR3 has 16 residues. CDR3 DNA sequence: TGTACCAGCAGGCCCCGGACAGGGGATGGGACCGGGGAGCTGTTTTTT. It encodes CTSRPRTGDGTGELFF.

To note about this clonotype: At one end the junction does not follow the germline gene, possibly because of a read error. The chain uses TRBV4-2 and TRBJ2-1; 11 bases map to TRBD2. The CDR3 has 16 residues. CDR1 is LGHNA and CDR2 is YNFKEQ in the germline V gene. The CDR3 loop reads CVSSQAKGLAANEQFF. The CDR3, as DNA: TGTGTCAGCAGCCAAGCTAAGGGACTAGCGGCCAATGAGCAGTTCTTC.

This clonotype was found many times. The V gene is TRBV12-3 or TRBV12-4, the J gene TRBJ1-1; 9 bases line up with TRBD1. The V segment lost 5 bases and the J segment 2 bases; nucleotides outside the gene matches: 6. The CDR3 loop spans 15 amino acids. The CDR3, as DNA: TGTGCCAGCAGTAGGACAGGGGCGGGCAACACTGAAGCTTTCTTT. Its protein is CASSRTGAGNTEAFF.

The chain uses TRBV7-9 and TRBJ2-5; 7 nucleotides agree with TRBD1. The CDR3 is 17 amino acids. With 5 bases clipped from V and 5 bases from J, the junction kept 17 bases outside the gene matches. Per the germline V gene, CDR1 is SEHNR and CDR2 is FQNEAQ (reference sequence). CDR3 protein: CASSPPFGNRGFETQYF. The CDR3 DNA is TGTGCCAGCAGCCCCCCATTTGGGAACAGGGGCTTTGAGACCCAGTACTTC.

The V and J genes are TRBV4-1 and TRBJ1-5, with D unresolved. CDR3 length equals 15 residues. V lost 5 bases and J 0 bases, leaving 11 bases between the germline ends. CDR1 is MGHRA, CDR2 YSYEKL, per germline. For the CDR3, the DNA is TGCGCCAGCAGCATAAGTGGAGTTAGCAATCAGCCCCAGCATTTT. Translation gives CASSISGVSNQPQHF.

On this clonotype: The CDR3 does not end in the conserved phenylalanine or tryptophan, so this is likely a read error. This chain connects TRBV29-1 to TRBJ2-3; 12 bases line up with TRBD2. Germline V CDR1 and CDR2: SQVTM, ANQGSEA. V lost 7 bases to trimming and J lost 2 bases; unmatched junction nucleotides: 7. The CDR3 runs to 15 residues. The CDR3 nucleotides read TGCAGCGGCGGTCTAGCGGGGGGGTTCACAGATACGCAGTATCTT. Translating gives CSGGLAGGFTDTQYL.

This clonotype showed up just a few times. The chain carries TRBV13 and TRBJ2-3; D is unresolved. Trimming took off 0 bases at V and 0 bases at J, with 13 bases between the two ends. CDR1 and CDR2 (germline): PRHDT, FYEKMQ (reference sequence). This CDR3 is built from 17 residues. In DNA form, the CDR3 reads TGTGCCAGCAGCTTAGGCCTCTCAGCGTATAGCACAGATACGCAGTATTTT. It is translated as CASSLGLSAYSTDTQYF.

Note on this clonotype: The junction does not match germline at one end; this may be a read error. The rearrangement joins TRBV6-2 or TRBV6-3 to TRBJ2-3; 14 bases align to TRBD2. Germline CDR1 MNHEY, CDR2 SVGEGT. The CDR3 has 18 residues. CDR3 in amino acids: CATRPSGLAGVFTDMQYF. The DNA for the CDR3 is TGTGCCACCCGGCCATCGGGACTAGCGGGAGTATTTACAGATATGCAGTATTTT.

With regard to this clonotype: This may be a read error: a much more frequent sequence differs by one nucleotide. The chain has TRBV12-3 or TRBV12-4 and TRBJ2-1; maybe TRBD1 (6 bases). The CDR3 covers 13 residues. Trimming removed 7 bases from V and 9 bases from J, with 16 bases in between. As DNA, the CDR3 is TGTGCCAGCAACTACGAGGGGGTTGTTGAGCAGTTCTTC. This translates into CASNYEGVVEQFF.

Ten or more counts support this clonotype. The DNA for the CDR3 is TGTGCCAGCAGCCCTAGGCCCAATCCGGGCCCTTACACAGATACGCAGTATTTT. Its translation: CASSPRPNPGPYTDTQYF. The rearrangement links TRBV7-9 to TRBJ2-3; D not certain. V lost 5 bases and J 2 bases, leaving 23 bases between the germline ends. Germline V gene sequence: CDR1 SEHNR, CDR2 FQNEAQ (reference sequence). The CDR3 is 18 residues long.

In this sample, this clonotype turned up a few times. J is TRBJ1-2 and V is TRBV6-5; no firm D call. Trimming removed 0 bases from V and 4 bases from J, with 3 bases in between. This CDR3 spans 12 amino acids. CDR1 and CDR2 from the germline V gene are MNHEY and SVGAGI. CDR3 residues: CASSYSVYGYTF. DNA for the CDR3: TGTGCCAGCAGTTACTCAGTCTATGGCTACACCTTC.

The CDR3 nucleotides are TGTGCCAGCAGCTGGTCCGGGACTAGCGGGAGTGGTGAGCAGTTCTTC. Amino acid sequence: CASSWSGTSGSGEQFF. The chain couples TRBV5-8 to TRBJ2-1, with 14 bases that match TRBD2. From germline, CDR1 is SGHTS and CDR2 YDEGEE. J lost 9 bases, V lost 3 bases, and 8 bases had no gene match. The CDR3 is made up of 16 amino acids.

A remark on this clonotype: The conserved phenylalanine or tryptophan is not found at the CDR3 terminus, so this likely reflects a read error. The gene calls are TRBV11-2 and TRBJ2-7; weak D call: TRBD1 (5 bases). The CDR3 covers 15 residues. The V gene's germline CDR1 is SGHAT and CDR2 FQNNGV. CDR3 loop: CASSLAQAWAYEQYL. Here the CDR3 DNA reads TGTGCCAGCAGCTTAGCACAGGCATGGGCCTACGAACAGTACCTC.

This clonotype was seen many times. The J gene is TRBJ2-2, the V gene TRBV12-3 or TRBV12-4, with 7 bases lining up with TRBD1. This CDR3 is 14 amino acids long. J lost 6 bases, V lost 3 bases, and 4 bases had no gene match. CDR3 amino acids: CASSFHRGSGELFF. CDR3 coding DNA: TGTGCCAGCAGTTTCCACAGGGGATCCGGGGAGCTGTTTTTT.

Concerning this clonotype: Since a much larger clone is just one base distant, this may be a read error. In this CDR3 the conserved last residue, phenylalanine or tryptophan, is missing, so a read error is likely. The chain joins TRBV5-1 to TRBJ2-1; a possible D gene is TRBD2 (6 bases). The germline V gene has CDR1 SGHRS and CDR2 YFSETQ. The CDR3 sequence is 15 residues long. Trimming took off 4 bases at V and 4 bases at J, with 15 bases between the two ends. The CDR3 region has the DNA TGCGCCAGCAGCCTTGATAGCGGTGTTTACAATGAGCAGTTCTTA. This codes for CASSLDSGVYNEQFL.

Comments on this clonotype: The junction shows a germline mismatch at one end, possibly a read error. The chain recombines TRBV6-5 with TRBJ2-1; the D gene is possibly TRBD2 (5 bases). Germline values: CDR1 MNHEY, CDR2 SVGAGI. The CDR3 is made up of 16 amino acids. The CDR3 region is CASSYVATSSYSEQFF. CDR3 DNA sequence: TGTGCCAGCAGTTACGTAGCGACAAGTTCCTACAGTGAGCAGTTCTTC.

With regard to this clonotype: The final CDR3 position lacks the conserved phenylalanine or tryptophan, pointing to a likely read error. The chain combines TRBV10-2 with TRBJ1-2, with D perhaps matching TRBD1 (5 bases). Germline lookup yields CDR1 WSHSY and CDR2 SAAADI. V lost 2 bases to trimming and J lost 2 bases, with 15 bases between them. This CDR3 comprises 16 residues. Here the CDR3 DNA reads TGCGCCAGCAGTGAGAAGAAGGGGCGCGGAAACTATGGCTACACCTCC. Translating gives CASSEKKGRGNYGYTS.

This clonotype was counted a few times. The chain joins TRBV19 to TRBJ2-1, with TRBD2 identical over 7 bases. Germline V gene lookup returns CDR1 LNHDA and CDR2 SQIVND (reference sequence). V lost 1 base, J lost 3 bases, and 15 bases stayed unmatched. The CDR3 spans 19 residues. CDR3 in amino acids: CASSIGGRAFGSLYNEQFF. CDR3 coding DNA: TGTGCCAGTAGTATAGGAGGGAGGGCCTTCGGGTCCCTCTACAATGAGCAGTTCTTC.